Detailed here is one T cell receptor (beta chain). Its antigen is undetermined. V was trimmed by 4 bases and J by 6 bases, leaving 16 bases between them. Germline loops: CDR1 MNHEY, CDR2 SMNVEV (reference sequence). The CDR3 is 15 amino acids. The data were taken from a study of cytomegalovirus exposure and HLA in healthy donors. Notes on the study in general: Indistinguishability led to the exclusion of some V segments, TRBV6-2 and TRBV6-3 included.

This PCR relied on a set of 60 Vbeta primers and 13 Jbeta primers. Here immunoSEQ multiplex PCR was the method, and the copy in TCRdb shows in-frame clones only, minus some. Seen here are 150,000 to 180,000 clones, 80% observed once, and the top ten hold about 5.6%. The TCR sequence derives from a woman aged 40 to 50 in good health and CMV-seropositive. This chain links TRBV27 with TRBJ2-4, with D possibly TRBD2 on 6 matching bases. What was sequenced was PBMCs. CDR3 in amino acids: CASSSWGLRGNIQYF. In DNA, the CDR3 is TGTGCCAGCAGTTCGTGGGGACTGAGAGGAAACATTCAGTACTTC.